The 30 T cell receptor beta chains listed next were all sequenced from one sample in a study of low-dose radiotherapy and immunotherapy resistance in tumors. Time point here: before trial treatment. Priming of first-strand cDNA relied on TRAV- and TRBV-specific primers (covering alpha and beta chains). The authors amplified TCRs for about 20 PCR cycles with a constant-region primer and a V-primer adapter. MiXCR was run by TCRdb on the reads, yielding one entry per CDR3 protein. Seen here are around 64,000 distinct CDR3 sequences, approximately 26% observed once, and the top ten hold roughly 6.5%. The specimen was PBMCs, collected before treatment. Source of these receptors: a male donor with rectosigmoid adenocarcinoma.

The genes are TRBV7-2 and TRBJ2-5; possible D gene TRBD2, 6 bases. This CDR3 has 12 residues. The germline V and J ends were trimmed by 10 bases and 4 bases, with 13 bases remaining between them. CDR1 and CDR2 (germline): SGHTA, FQGNSA. The CDR3 coding sequence is TGTGCCACCCACGGGAGAGCAGAGACCCAGTACTTC. It codes for CATHGRAETQYF.

This clonotype was detected ten times or more. At one boundary the junction diverges from the germline segment, which might be a read error. The chain employs TRBV5-1 and TRBJ2-3; 9 bases agree with TRBD1. Per the germline V gene, CDR1 is SGHRS and CDR2 is YFSETQ. The CDR3 runs 14 residues. The CDR3 region is CASSRTGGTDTQYF. The CDR3 DNA is TGTGCCAGCAGCCGGACAGGGGGCACAGATACGCAGTATTTT.

This clonotype was seen many times. The chain carries TRBV10-2 and TRBJ2-2, with 7 bases lining up with TRBD2. Germline loops: CDR1 WSHSY, CDR2 SAAADI. The CDR3 runs to 12 residues. The V gene end was trimmed by 11 bases and the J gene end by 7 bases; junction bases not matched to a gene: 7. CDR3 nucleotide sequence: TGCGCCCTACGGTGGGGGGGCGGGGAGCTGTTTTTT. As protein: CALRWGGGELFF.

This clonotype has at least ten counts. This sequence joins TRBV20-1 and TRBJ2-3; TRBD2 aligns across 8 bases. With V trimmed by 2 bases and J by 2 bases, 9 bases remained unmatched. CDR3 length equals 16 residues. The germline V gene encodes CDR1 DFQATT and CDR2 SNEGSKA (reference sequence). CDR3 amino acids: CSARRSLAGNTDTQYF. In nucleotides, the CDR3 is TGCAGTGCTAGAAGGTCCCTAGCGGGTAACACAGATACGCAGTATTTT.

This clonotype was seen repeatedly, ten times or more. This chain connects TRBV19 to TRBJ2-3, with TRBD2 matching 8 bases. From germline, CDR1 is LNHDA and CDR2 SQIVND (reference sequence). The V segment lost 10 bases and the J segment 6 bases; nucleotides outside the gene matches: 24. The CDR3 contains 18 residues. The CDR3 coding sequence is TGTGCCACTAACCCTTCGGCGGGGGGCCACGGGGAGTTGGATACGCAGTATTTT. It yields the protein CATNPSAGGHGELDTQYF.

This clonotype was recorded at least ten times. The rearrangement links TRBV20-1 to TRBJ1-2; D perhaps matches TRBD1 (6 bases). V lost 3 bases to trimming and J lost 4 bases, with 21 bases between them. Looked up from germline, CDR1 is DFQATT and CDR2 is SNEGSKA (reference sequence). CDR3 length: 16 amino acids. This CDR3 reads CSASLIQGEGVYGYTF. The CDR3 DNA reads TGCAGTGCTAGCCTAATACAAGGGGAGGGGGTCTATGGCTACACCTTC.

This clonotype came up many times. This chain links TRBV28 with TRBJ2-4, with a tentative D call TRBD2 (6 bases). The CDR3 length is 12 residues. The V gene's germline CDR1 is MDHEN and CDR2 SYDVKM. Trimming removed 8 bases from V and 7 bases from J, with 12 bases in between. CDR3 amino acids: CASSRRENIQYF. The CDR3 DNA follows: TGTGCCAGCTCCCGTCGGGAGAACATTCAGTACTTC.

The chain carries TRBV28 and TRBJ2-7, with D perhaps given as TRBD1 or TRBD2 (5 bases each). The length of the CDR3 is 12 residues. V gave up 3 bases and J gave up 7 bases, with 10 bases separating them. Germline V lookup: CDR1 MDHEN, CDR2 SYDVKM. DNA of the CDR3: TGTGCCAGCAGTTTGTCGGGGCTGGAGCAGTACTTC. Protein: CASSLSGLEQYF.

The table lists this clonotype with many counts. The chain carries TRBV7-9 and TRBJ2-7; possibly TRBD1 or TRBD2 for D (5 bases each). The CDR3 spans 14 residues. In germline, CDR1 is SEHNR, CDR2 FQNEAQ (reference sequence). V dropped 2 bases and J dropped 3 bases, with 11 bases sitting between them. The CDR3 loop reads CASSLNQGDYEQYF. In DNA, the CDR3 is TGTGCCAGCAGCTTAAACCAGGGAGACTACGAGCAGTACTTC. Together with reference TRBV7-9 and TRBJ2-7, the CDR3 gives the full variable domain: DTGVSQNPRHKITKRGQNVTFRCDPISEHNRLYWYRQTLGQGPEFLTYFQNEAQLEKSRLLSDRFSAERPKGSFSTLEIQRTEQGDSAMYLCASSLNQGDYEQYFGPGTRLTVT.

There are many counts of this clonotype. The V call is TRBV6-2 or TRBV6-3, the J call TRBJ2-1; no clear D. V gave up 0 bases and J gave up 6 bases, with 9 bases separating them. This CDR3 region has 14 residues. Germline CDR1 and CDR2: MNHEY and SVGEGT. CDR3 sequence: CASSYSMVLNEQFF. In DNA form, the CDR3 reads TGTGCCAGCAGTTACTCGATGGTTCTCAATGAGCAGTTCTTC.

The chain couples TRBV4-1 to TRBJ1-1; D might be TRBD1 (6 bases). The V and J ends lost 1 base and 4 bases respectively, with 13 bases between them. From germline, CDR1 is MGHRA and CDR2 YSYEKL. This CDR3 is built from 15 residues. For the CDR3, the DNA is TGCGCCAGCAGCCAAGGGGGGGCCCGAATCACTGAAGCTTTCTTT. Translated: CASSQGGARITEAFF.

This clonotype was seen many times. The chain recombines TRBV6-4 with TRBJ2-3; TRBD2 agrees at 10 bases. This CDR3 is built from 16 residues. Trimming at V came to 0 bases and at J to 3 bases, leaving 3 bases not matched to a gene. Germline V gives CDR1 MRHNA, CDR2 SNTAGT. CDR3 coding DNA: TGTGCCAGCAGTGACTCAGCGGGGGGGTCGACAGATACGCAGTATTTT. It encodes CASSDSAGGSTDTQYF.

This clonotype was detected ten times or more. The genes are TRBV6-2 or TRBV6-3 and TRBJ2-5; the match to TRBD2 covers 7 bases. Germline CDR1 reads MNHEY; CDR2 reads SVGEGT. The CDR3 is 14 amino acids. V shed 8 bases, J shed 5 bases, and the junction held 11 bases outside the gene matches. The CDR3 nucleotides are TGTGCCAGCTCGAATACGGGAGCGGGGGAGACCCAGTACTTC. This gives the protein CASSNTGAGETQYF.

The CDR3 sequence: CASSSGTNTQYF. The CDR3 nucleotides are TGTGCCAGCAGCTCGGGAACGAATACGCAGTATTTT. The chain recombines TRBV12-3 or TRBV12-4 with TRBJ2-3; tentative D call: TRBD2 (5 bases). This CDR3 spans 12 amino acids. V was clipped by 6 bases and J by 7 bases, with 11 bases between them.

This clonotype has just a few counts. This rearrangement joins TRBV4-3 to TRBJ2-3; the match to TRBD2 covers 10 bases. The CDR3 has 17 amino acids. Germline values: CDR1 LGHNA, CDR2 YSLEER. V lost 1 base, J lost 5 bases, and 9 bases stayed unmatched. The CDR3 sequence is CASSQGLALAGEDTQYF. The CDR3 region has the DNA TGCGCCAGCAGCCAAGGTCTCGCTCTAGCGGGAGAAGATACGCAGTATTTT.

This clonotype was observed at least ten times. This chain connects TRBV6-2 or TRBV6-3 to TRBJ2-7; D gene ambiguous. The germline V gene has CDR1 MNHEY and CDR2 SVGEGT. V lost 7 bases, J lost 3 bases, and 19 bases lay in between. The CDR3 runs to 15 residues. The CDR3 sequence is CASIPGEQFNYEQYF. The CDR3 region has the DNA TGTGCCAGCATTCCCGGAGAACAGTTCAACTACGAGCAGTACTTC.

Concerning this clonotype itself: A much larger clone differs by one base, so this may be a read error. J is TRBJ2-3 and V is TRBV6-5, with D possibly being TRBD2 (6 bases). V shed 8 bases and J shed 5 bases, with 14 bases lying between them. The germline CDR1 and CDR2 sequences are MNHEY and SVGAGI. The CDR3 covers 13 residues. The CDR3 DNA reads as TGTGCCAGCTCGGGGGACCCCGAAGATACGCAGTATTTT. It is translated as CASSGDPEDTQYF.

This clonotype came up many times. One junction end disagrees with the germline gene, perhaps due to a read error. The chain is built from TRBV7-7 and TRBJ2-6; TRBD2 is a possible D gene (5 bases). CDR1 is SSHAT, CDR2 FNYEAQ, per germline (reference sequence). This CDR3 has 16 residues. For the CDR3, the DNA is TGTGCTAGCAGCTTAGGAGGCGGAGCTGGGGCCAACGTCCTGACTTTC. This gives the protein CASSLGGGAGANVLTF.

In this sample, this clonotype turned up many times. The genes are TRBV5-1 and TRBJ2-1, with 7 bases identical to TRBD1. The CDR3 contains 16 residues. Germline assignment: CDR1 SGHRS and CDR2 YFSETQ. Trimming at V came to 4 bases and at J to 3 bases, leaving 10 bases not matched to a gene. The CDR3 region is CASSPRDSANYNEQFF. The CDR3 nucleotides are TGCGCCAGCAGCCCCAGGGACAGCGCAAACTACAATGAGCAGTTCTTC.

This clonotype came up many times. The V gene is TRBV7-9, the J gene TRBJ2-3; D tentatively reads TRBD1 or TRBD2 (7 bases each). The CDR3 is 13 residues long. V lost 7 bases to trimming and J lost 6 bases, with 14 bases between them. Germline V CDR1 and CDR2: SEHNR, FQNEAQ (reference sequence). DNA for the CDR3: TGTGCCAGCATCAGGGGGGGCGGGGATACGCAGTATTTT. This sequence encodes CASIRGGGDTQYF. The whole variable domain, filled in from reference TRBV7-9 and TRBJ2-3, reads DTGVSQNPRHKITKRGQNVTFRCDPISEHNRLYWYRQTLGQGPEFLTYFQNEAQLEKSRLLSDRFSAERPKGSFSTLEIQRTEQGDSAMYLCASIRGGGDTQYFGPGTRLTVL.

The sample holds many counts of this clonotype. The CDR3 protein is CASSYGTSGPGREQYF. The CDR3 bases are TGTGCCAGCAGCTACGGGACTAGCGGACCAGGCAGGGAGCAGTACTTC. This chain joins TRBV7-9 and TRBJ2-7; TRBD2 agrees at 11 bases. This CDR3 has 16 residues. J gave up 7 bases and V 4 bases, and 12 bases lay outside the gene matches. In germline, CDR1 is SEHNR, CDR2 FQNEAQ (reference sequence).

This clonotype was detected ten times or more. This chain joins TRBV9 and TRBJ1-1; the D is unclear. The germline V and J ends were trimmed by 0 bases and 7 bases, with 13 bases remaining between them. CDR1 is SGDLS and CDR2 is YYNGEE in the germline V gene. This CDR3 is built from 14 residues. Here the CDR3 reads CASSVAGQPGEAFF. The DNA for the CDR3 is TGTGCCAGCAGCGTAGCAGGCCAGCCTGGTGAAGCTTTCTTT.

This clonotype was seen many times. The chain recombines TRBV19 with TRBJ2-7; the D gene is possibly TRBD1 (6 bases). The CDR3 covers 12 residues. Germline loops: CDR1 LNHDA, CDR2 SQIVND (reference sequence). V was clipped by 3 bases and J by 3 bases, with 6 bases between them. CDR3 sequence: CASSMDSYEQYF. The CDR3 DNA reads as TGTGCCAGTAGTATGGACAGCTACGAGCAGTACTTC.

The V and J genes are TRBV28 and TRBJ2-7, with 10 bases aligning to TRBD2. The ends lost 1 base at V and 3 bases at J; junction bases unmatched: 3. Germline lookup yields CDR1 MDHEN and CDR2 SYDVKM. The CDR3 length is 15 residues. CDR3 protein: CASSLSVAGGYEQYF. In DNA, the CDR3 is TGTGCCAGCAGTTTATCGGTAGCGGGAGGCTACGAGCAGTACTTC.

Comment on this clonotype: A read error is the likely source, as a far larger clone sits one nucleotide away. In DNA, the CDR3 is TGTGCCAGCAGTCGGACGACGGGTGTAACCTACAATGAGCAGTACTTC. This translates into CASSRTTGVTYNEQYF. The chain carries TRBV7-2 and TRBJ2-4; no clear D gene. This CDR3 has 16 residues. The germline gives CDR1 SGHTA, CDR2 FQGNSA. V shed 6 bases and J shed 13 bases, with 28 bases lying between them.

Regarding this clonotype: A far larger clone lies a single base away; this is likely a read error. V usage is TRBV6-6 and J usage is TRBJ2-1; 10 positions agree with TRBD1. V was pared by 5 bases and J by 6 bases, with 4 bases of the junction left unmatched. The CDR3 sequence is 14 residues long. CDR1 MNHNY and CDR2 SVGAGI come from the germline V gene (reference sequence). CDR3 loop: CASSPGTGANEQFF. CDR3 nucleotides: TGTGCCAGCAGTCCCGGGACAGGGGCCAATGAGCAGTTCTTC.

The genes are TRBV5-6 and TRBJ2-5; 7 nucleotides line up with TRBD2. CDR1 and CDR2 (germline): SGHDT, YYEEEE. The V gene end was trimmed by 3 bases and the J gene end by 4 bases; junction bases not matched to a gene: 3. There are 13 residues in the CDR3. The CDR3 sequence is CASSYREAETQYF. In DNA form, the CDR3 reads TGTGCCAGCAGCTATCGGGAGGCAGAGACCCAGTACTTC.

This clonotype has ten or more counts. V and J are TRBV6-2 or TRBV6-3 and TRBJ1-5; tentative D call: TRBD1 (6 bases). CDR3 length: 17 amino acids. V shed 0 bases and J shed 1 base, with 13 bases lying between them. Per germline, CDR1 MNHEY and CDR2 SVGEGT. The CDR3 spells CASSYSQGGGSNQPQHF. Written as DNA, the CDR3 is TGTGCCAGCAGTTACTCACAGGGAGGGGGAAGCAATCAGCCCCAGCATTTT.

This clonotype was observed many times. The gene calls are TRBV9 and TRBJ2-5; tentative D call: TRBD1 (6 bases). Germline V CDR1 and CDR2: SGDLS, YYNGEE. The V end lost 2 bases, the J end lost 0 bases, and 14 bases lay between the germline ends. This CDR3 has 16 residues. CDR3 in amino acids: CASSVQGTLHQETQYF. CDR3 bases: TGTGCCAGCAGCGTCCAGGGGACCCTGCACCAAGAGACCCAGTACTTC.

This clonotype was seen many times. The rearrangement joins TRBV7-2 to TRBJ2-5; 11 nucleotides agree with TRBD2. CDR1 SGHTA and CDR2 FQGNSA come from the germline V gene. The trim removed 4 bases at V and 5 bases at J, leaving 9 bases unmatched. CDR3 length equals 16 residues. The CDR3 loop reads CASSSRTSGLGETQYF. As DNA, the CDR3 is TGTGCCAGCAGCTCACGGACTAGCGGGCTAGGGGAGACCCAGTACTTC. The variable domain in full, completed from reference TRBV7-2 and TRBJ2-5, reads GAGVSQSPSNKVTEKGKDVELRCDPISGHTALYWYRQSLGQGLEFLIYFQGNSAPDKSGLPSDRFSAERTGGSVSTLTIQRTQQEDSAVYLCASSSRTSGLGETQYFGPGTRLLVL.